This T cell receptor beta chain was captured by sequencing in a study of T-cell memory formation after mild COVID-19. Regarding the study as a whole: Mostly located in CM and EM were contracting CD4+ clones, with contracting CD8+ clones located in EMRA.

This clonotype has more than one count but fewer than ten. The antigen is not known. The V and J ends lost 4 bases and 1 base, in that order; junction bases with no gene match: 9. The CDR3 sequence is 16 residues long. The germline V gene encodes CDR1 MGHRA and CDR2 YSYEKL. TCRdb itself ran the 5' RACE reads through MiXCR, one entry per CDR3 protein. Of roughly 200,000 distinct CDR3 sequences listed, 15% to 20% were seen once; the top ten hold 2.4%. The sequence derives from an adult woman who had mild COVID-19 (a few samples of this study predate the infection). Cell type and time point are not known. The specimen sequenced was PBMCs or a T cell subset sorted from them (not recorded which). The rearrangement uses TRBV4-1 and TRBJ2-5; 7 bases are a match to TRBD2. DNA of the CDR3: TGCGCCAGCAGCCGCTTACCGGGACTACCCCAAGAGACCCAGTACTTC. Amino acids: CASSRLPGLPQETQYF.